What follows describes a single T cell receptor beta chain. Its antigen is currently unknown. Patients with Susac syndrome fulfilled recently defined diagnostic criteria for definite or probable disease. This entry comes from a study of CD8 T cells in Susac syndrome. At the level of the study: Among sequenced Susac syndrome patients, roughly 6 had active disease and eight were in remission. Study-level findings and limits: The study identified about sixteen and five Susac-specific public clones in total CD8+ and CD8+ TEMRA repertoires. The study's TCR sequencing and HLA analysis covered a relatively small number of individuals, and the study acknowledged this.

V was clipped by 0 bases and J by 2 bases, with 11 bases between them. Germline loops: CDR1 SGHRS, CDR2 YFSETQ. The CDR3 contains 16 residues. Reverse transcription used about 0.45 to 1 ug RNA and random hexamers. TCRdb called the immunoSEQ multiplex PCR reads again in MiXCR, with one record for every CDR3 protein. Among about 83,000 distinct CDR3 sequences listed, approximately 96% were seen once. This clonotype was sampled from a human donor with Susac syndrome. The chain is built from TRBV5-1 and TRBJ2-2, with a tentative D call TRBD2 (5 bases). Sequencing input: CD8+ T cells from PBMCs. CDR3 amino acids: CASSLGRGSNTGELFF. DNA of the CDR3: TGCGCCAGCAGCTTGGGGCGCGGGTCTAACACCGGGGAGCTGTTTTTT.